This TCR beta chain stems from a study of Ad26.COV2.S vaccination and SARS-CoV-2 variants. Across the whole study: Participant was drawn from the COV1001 Ad26.COV2.S trial arm. The study gave Ad26.COV2.S intramuscularly, once or twice 56 days apart.

Sequencing was performed with immunoSEQ multiplex PCR; in TCRdb, only in-frame clones are kept and a portion is missing. The data show fewer than 900,000 clones, approximately 88% seen once. As to treatment: 19 received Ad26.COV2.S at low or high dose, single or two shots; roughly five received placebo; per-sample allocation not given. Collection of the samples took place on day 63 after the first injection of vaccine or placebo. The CDR3 totals 14 residues. Regarding the study as a whole: The TCR breadth and depth analyses may have understated or missed part of the total T cell responses.

About this clone itself: What it binds is not known.

This sequence joins TRBV12-2 and TRBJ1-6; the DNA was not used to check the table's D call, TRBD1. TRBV12-2 is designated a pseudogene. Here the sequenced sample was peripheral blood, taken in a trial of Ad26.COV2.S vaccine versus placebo. The TCR comes from a person between 18 and 60 years old who received the Ad26.COV2.S COVID-19 vaccine or a placebo. The CDR3 sequence: CASRLRSGDSPLHF. The CDR3 DNA reads TGTGCAAGTCGTTTACGATCAGGGGATTCACCCCTCCACTTT.